Listed here is a single T cell receptor beta chain. These data are taken from a study of technical replicates of blood from a few donors. Repertoires were generated with immunoSEQ multiplex PCR, while TCRdb's copy carries only in-frame clones and drops some. The sample consists of 60,000 to 75,000 clones, 80% to 90% of them appearing once. The clonotype originates from a human donor in good health. Some clones in this sample may be carry-over from other donors' samples. The sample taken for sequencing was PBMCs.

CDR3 sequence reads: CASSQTSSEQYF. The CDR3 DNA reads as TGTGCCAGCAGTCAAACTAGTAGCGAGCAGTACTTC. The genes are TRBV6-5 and TRBJ2-7; possible D gene TRBD2, 5 bases. The CDR3 totals 12 residues. The germline V and J ends were trimmed by 5 bases and 6 bases, with 11 bases remaining between them. CDR1 is MNHEY, CDR2 SVGAGI, per germline.